The text below deals with one TCR beta chain. The source of the sample is a study of blood T cell repertoires in COVID-19. Study at large: Sites in the United States, Italy and Spain provided acute and convalescent COVID-19 samples. T cells, B-cell-depleted T cells, or PBMCs supplied cDNA or gDNA.

Methods used by the authors: Amplified reference gene primers provided the basis for estimating nucleated cell counts. The assay was immunoSEQ multiplex PCR, and TCRdb's table has in-frame clones only and misses some. V, J and clone size derive from that table, while D and trimming were established from the DNA sequence. Of about 250,000 clones listed, around 83% are singletons. The CDR3 totals 15 residues. CDR1 is SGHAT and CDR2 is FQNNGV in the germline V gene. V gave up 5 bases and J gave up 5 bases; unmatched junction bases: 7. The sequencing input was peripheral blood. The chain uses TRBV11-2 and TRBJ2-3, with 10 positions matching TRBD1. The receptor comes from a man aged 40-50 years with active or convalescent COVID-19. CDR3 DNA sequence: TGTGCCAGCAGCCCCCGTGGGGACAGGGGAGATACGCAGTATTTT. Its translation is CASSPRGDRGDTQYF.